Sequencing of this TCR beta chain was carried out in a study of blood T cell repertoires in COVID-19. The CDR3 loop spans 16 amino acids. V lost 1 base and J 7 bases, leaving 17 bases between the germline ends. The V gene's germline CDR1 is MNHNY and CDR2 SVGAGI (reference sequence). Produced via immunoSEQ multiplex PCR; TCRdb's table is partial and in-frame only. Of hundreds of thousands of clones listed, roughly 90% are singletons. This clonotype was sampled from a man aged 60 to 69 who had recovered from COVID-19. The rearrangement uses TRBV6-6 and TRBJ1-5; no clear D. Sequenced sample: PBMCs or T cells enriched from blood (not recorded which). CDR3 residues: CASSYFGRESVQPQHF. CDR3 bases: TGTGCCAGCAGTTACTTCGGAAGGGAGTCGGTCCAGCCCCAGCATTTT.